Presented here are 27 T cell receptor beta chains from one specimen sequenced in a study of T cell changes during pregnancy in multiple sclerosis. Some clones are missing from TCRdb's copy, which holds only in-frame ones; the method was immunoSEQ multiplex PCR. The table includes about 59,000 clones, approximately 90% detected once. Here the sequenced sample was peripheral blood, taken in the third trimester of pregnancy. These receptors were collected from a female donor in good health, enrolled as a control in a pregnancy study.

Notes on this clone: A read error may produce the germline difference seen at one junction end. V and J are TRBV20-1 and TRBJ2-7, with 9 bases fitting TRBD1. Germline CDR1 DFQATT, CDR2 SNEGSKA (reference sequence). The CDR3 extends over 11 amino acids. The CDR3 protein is CSARNRDREDF. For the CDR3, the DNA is TGCAGTGCTAGGAACCGGGACAGGGAAGACTTC.

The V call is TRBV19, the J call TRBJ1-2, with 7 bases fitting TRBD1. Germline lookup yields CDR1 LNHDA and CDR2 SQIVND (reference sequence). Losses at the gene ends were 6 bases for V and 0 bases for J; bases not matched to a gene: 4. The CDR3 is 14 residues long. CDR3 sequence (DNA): TGTGCCAGTAGCCCCGGGACAGCTAACTATGGCTACACCTTC. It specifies CASSPGTANYGYTF.

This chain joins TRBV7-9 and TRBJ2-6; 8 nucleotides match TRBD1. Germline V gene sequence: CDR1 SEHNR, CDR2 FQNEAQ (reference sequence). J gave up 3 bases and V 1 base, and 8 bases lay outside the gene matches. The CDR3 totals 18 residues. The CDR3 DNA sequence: TGTGCCAGCAGCTTAGAAGGCTGGACAGGGTATGGGGCCAACGTCCTGACTTTC. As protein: CASSLEGWTGYGANVLTF. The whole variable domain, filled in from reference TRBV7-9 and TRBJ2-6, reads DTGVSQNPRHKITKRGQNVTFRCDPISEHNRLYWYRQTLGQGPEFLTYFQNEAQLEKSRLLSDRFSAERPKGSFSTLEIQRTEQGDSAMYLCASSLEGWTGYGANVLTFGAGSRLTVL.

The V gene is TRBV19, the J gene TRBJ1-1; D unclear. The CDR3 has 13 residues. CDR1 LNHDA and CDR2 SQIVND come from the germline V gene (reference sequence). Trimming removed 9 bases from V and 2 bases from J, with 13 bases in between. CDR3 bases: TGTGCCAGCCACCCGCGGGGAAACACTGAAGCTTTCTTT. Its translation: CASHPRGNTEAFF.

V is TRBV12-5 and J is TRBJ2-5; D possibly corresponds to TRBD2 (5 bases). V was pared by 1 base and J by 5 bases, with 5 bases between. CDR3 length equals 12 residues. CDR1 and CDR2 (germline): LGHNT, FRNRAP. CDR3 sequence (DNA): TGTGCTAGTGGTTTGGGAGGGGAGACCCAGTACTTC. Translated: CASGLGGETQYF.

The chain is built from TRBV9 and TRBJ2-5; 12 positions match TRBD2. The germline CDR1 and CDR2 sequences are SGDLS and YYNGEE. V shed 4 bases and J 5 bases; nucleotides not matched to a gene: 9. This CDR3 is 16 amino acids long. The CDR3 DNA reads TGTGCCAGCAGCTCTAGAGGGCTAGCGGGAGGGGAGACCCAGTACTTC. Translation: CASSSRGLAGGETQYF.

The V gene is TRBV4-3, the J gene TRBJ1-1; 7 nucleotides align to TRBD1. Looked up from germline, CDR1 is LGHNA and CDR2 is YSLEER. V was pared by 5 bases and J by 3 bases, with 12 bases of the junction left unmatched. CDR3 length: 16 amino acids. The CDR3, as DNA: TGCGCCAGCAGCACAACTTACAGGGGCCGATACACTGAAGCTTTCTTT. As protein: CASSTTYRGRYTEAFF.

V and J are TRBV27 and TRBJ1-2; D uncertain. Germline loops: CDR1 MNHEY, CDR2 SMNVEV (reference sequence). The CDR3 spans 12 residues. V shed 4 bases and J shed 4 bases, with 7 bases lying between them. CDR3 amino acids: CASSSDFYGYTF. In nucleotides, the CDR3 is TGTGCCAGCAGTTCGGACTTCTATGGCTACACCTTC.

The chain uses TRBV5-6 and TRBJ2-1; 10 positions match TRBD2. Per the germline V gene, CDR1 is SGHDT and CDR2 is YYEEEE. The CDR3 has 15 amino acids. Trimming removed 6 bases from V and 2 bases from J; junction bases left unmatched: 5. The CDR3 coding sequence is TGTGCCAGCACCCCTAGCGGGGGAACCTACAATGAGCAGTTCTTC. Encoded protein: CASTPSGGTYNEQFF.

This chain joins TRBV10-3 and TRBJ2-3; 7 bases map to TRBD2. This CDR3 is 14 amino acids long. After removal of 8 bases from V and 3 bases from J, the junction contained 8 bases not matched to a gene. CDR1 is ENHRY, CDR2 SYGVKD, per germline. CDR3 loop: CAISAGASTDTQYF. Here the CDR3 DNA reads TGTGCCATCTCTGCGGGAGCTTCGACAGATACGCAGTATTTT.

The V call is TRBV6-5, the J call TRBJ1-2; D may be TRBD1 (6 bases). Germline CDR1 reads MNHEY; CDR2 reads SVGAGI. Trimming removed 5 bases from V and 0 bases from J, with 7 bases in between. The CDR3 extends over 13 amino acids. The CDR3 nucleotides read TGTGCCAGCAGTCGGACAGCTAACTATGGCTACACCTTC. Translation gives CASSRTANYGYTF.

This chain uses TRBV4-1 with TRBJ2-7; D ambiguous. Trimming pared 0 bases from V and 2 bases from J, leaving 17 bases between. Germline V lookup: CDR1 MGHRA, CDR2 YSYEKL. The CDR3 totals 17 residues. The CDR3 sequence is CASSQDVGPSIPYEQYF. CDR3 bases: TGCGCCAGCAGCCAAGACGTTGGGCCCAGCATCCCCTACGAGCAGTACTTC.

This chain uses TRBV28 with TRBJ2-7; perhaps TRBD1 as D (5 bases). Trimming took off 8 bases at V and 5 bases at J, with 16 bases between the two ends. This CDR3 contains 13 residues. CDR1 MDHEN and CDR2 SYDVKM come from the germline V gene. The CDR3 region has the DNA TGTGCCAGCCTTAGTCGCAGGGTCCACGAGCAGTACTTC. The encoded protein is CASLSRRVHEQYF.

CDR3 nucleotide sequence: TGTGCCAGCTCGGGACTAGCGAGCACCGGGGAGCTGTTTTTT. This codes for CASSGLASTGELFF. The V gene is TRBV6-6, the J gene TRBJ2-2, with 10 bases identical to TRBD2. Per germline, CDR1 MNHNY and CDR2 SVGAGI (reference sequence). The ends lost 8 bases at V and 4 bases at J; junction bases unmatched: 4. CDR3 size: 14 residues.

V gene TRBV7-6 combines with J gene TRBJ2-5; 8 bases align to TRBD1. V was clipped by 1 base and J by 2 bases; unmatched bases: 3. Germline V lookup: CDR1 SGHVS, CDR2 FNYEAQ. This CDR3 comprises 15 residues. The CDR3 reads CASSLGDRGQETQYF. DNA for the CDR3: TGTGCCAGCAGCTTAGGAGACAGGGGACAAGAGACCCAGTACTTC.

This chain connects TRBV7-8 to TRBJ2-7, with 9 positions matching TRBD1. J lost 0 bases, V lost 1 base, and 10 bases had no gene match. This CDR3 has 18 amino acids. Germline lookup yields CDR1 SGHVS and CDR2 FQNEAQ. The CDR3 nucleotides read TGTGCCAGCAGCTTAGAAACGGGGGACAGGGCTTACTCCTACGAGCAGTACTTC. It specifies CASSLETGDRAYSYEQYF.

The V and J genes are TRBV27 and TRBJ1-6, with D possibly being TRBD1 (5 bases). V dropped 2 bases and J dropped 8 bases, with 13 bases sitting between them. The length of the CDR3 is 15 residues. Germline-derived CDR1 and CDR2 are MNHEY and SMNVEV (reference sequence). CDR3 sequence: CASSLRGEGYSPLHF. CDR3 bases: TGTGCCAGCAGTTTACGGGGGGAGGGTTATTCACCCCTCCACTTT.

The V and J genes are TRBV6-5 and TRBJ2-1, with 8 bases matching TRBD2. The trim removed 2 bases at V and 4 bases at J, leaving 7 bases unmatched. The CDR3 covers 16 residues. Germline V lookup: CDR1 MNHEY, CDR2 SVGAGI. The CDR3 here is CASSYGQREKYNEQFF. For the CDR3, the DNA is TGTGCCAGCAGTTACGGGCAGCGGGAGAAGTACAATGAGCAGTTCTTC.

DNA for the CDR3: TGTGCCAGCAGCCAAGGAACAGGGGTGGAGACCCAGTACTTC. Its translation: CASSQGTGVETQYF. The chain links TRBV16 to TRBJ2-5, with 7 bases that match TRBD1. There are 14 residues in the CDR3. CDR1 and CDR2 from the germline V gene are KGHSY and FQNENV. V lost 2 bases and J lost 5; bases outside the gene matches: 5.

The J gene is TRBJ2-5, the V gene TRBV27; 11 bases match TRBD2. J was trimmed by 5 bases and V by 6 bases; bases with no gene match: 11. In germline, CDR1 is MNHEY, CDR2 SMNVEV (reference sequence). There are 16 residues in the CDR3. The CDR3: CASSLAGGYSGETQYF. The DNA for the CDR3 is TGTGCCAGCAGCTTAGCGGGAGGGTATAGTGGGGAGACCCAGTACTTC.

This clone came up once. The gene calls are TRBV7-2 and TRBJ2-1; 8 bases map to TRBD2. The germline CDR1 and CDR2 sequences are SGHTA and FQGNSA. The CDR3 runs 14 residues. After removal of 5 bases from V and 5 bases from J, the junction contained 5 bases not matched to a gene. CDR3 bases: TGTGCCAGCAGCCAATGGGGACTAGACAATGAGCAGTTCTTC. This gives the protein CASSQWGLDNEQFF.

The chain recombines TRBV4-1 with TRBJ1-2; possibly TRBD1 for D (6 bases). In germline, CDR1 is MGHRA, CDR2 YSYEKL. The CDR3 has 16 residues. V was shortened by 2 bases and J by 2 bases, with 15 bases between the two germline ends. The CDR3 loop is CASSQKSTGQNYGYTF. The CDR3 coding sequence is TGCGCCAGCAGCCAAAAAAGCACAGGGCAGAACTATGGCTACACCTTC.

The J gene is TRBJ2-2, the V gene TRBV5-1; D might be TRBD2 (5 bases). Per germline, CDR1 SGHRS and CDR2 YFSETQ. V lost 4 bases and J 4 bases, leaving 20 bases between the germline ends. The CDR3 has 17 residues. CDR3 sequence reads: CASSPGLASSITGELFF. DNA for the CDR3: TGCGCCAGCAGCCCCGGACTCGCCTCAAGTATCACCGGGGAGCTGTTTTTT.

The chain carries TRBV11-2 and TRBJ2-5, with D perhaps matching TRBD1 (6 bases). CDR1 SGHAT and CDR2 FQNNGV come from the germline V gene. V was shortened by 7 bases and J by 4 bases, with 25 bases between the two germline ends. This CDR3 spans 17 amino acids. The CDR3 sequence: CASTQNNPRTVGETQYF. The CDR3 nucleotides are TGTGCCAGCACCCAAAACAACCCCCGGACAGTGGGAGAGACCCAGTACTTC.

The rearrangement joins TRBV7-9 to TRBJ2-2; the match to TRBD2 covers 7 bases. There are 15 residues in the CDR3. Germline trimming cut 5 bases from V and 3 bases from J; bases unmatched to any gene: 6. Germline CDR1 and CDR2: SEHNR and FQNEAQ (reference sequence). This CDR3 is CASSGTAGDTGELFF. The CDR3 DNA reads TGTGCCAGCAGCGGAACCGCGGGGGACACCGGGGAGCTGTTTTTT.

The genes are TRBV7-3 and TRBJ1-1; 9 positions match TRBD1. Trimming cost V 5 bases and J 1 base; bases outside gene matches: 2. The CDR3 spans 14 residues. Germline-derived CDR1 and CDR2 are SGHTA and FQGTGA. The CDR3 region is CASSPGQGNTEAFF. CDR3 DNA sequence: TGTGCCAGCAGCCCGGGACAGGGGAACACTGAAGCTTTCTTT.

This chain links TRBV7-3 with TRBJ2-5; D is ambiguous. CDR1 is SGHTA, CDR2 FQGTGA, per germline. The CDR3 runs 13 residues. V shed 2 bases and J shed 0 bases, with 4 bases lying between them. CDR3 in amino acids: CASSLSYQETQYF. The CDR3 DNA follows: TGTGCCAGCAGCTTATCGTACCAAGAGACCCAGTACTTC.